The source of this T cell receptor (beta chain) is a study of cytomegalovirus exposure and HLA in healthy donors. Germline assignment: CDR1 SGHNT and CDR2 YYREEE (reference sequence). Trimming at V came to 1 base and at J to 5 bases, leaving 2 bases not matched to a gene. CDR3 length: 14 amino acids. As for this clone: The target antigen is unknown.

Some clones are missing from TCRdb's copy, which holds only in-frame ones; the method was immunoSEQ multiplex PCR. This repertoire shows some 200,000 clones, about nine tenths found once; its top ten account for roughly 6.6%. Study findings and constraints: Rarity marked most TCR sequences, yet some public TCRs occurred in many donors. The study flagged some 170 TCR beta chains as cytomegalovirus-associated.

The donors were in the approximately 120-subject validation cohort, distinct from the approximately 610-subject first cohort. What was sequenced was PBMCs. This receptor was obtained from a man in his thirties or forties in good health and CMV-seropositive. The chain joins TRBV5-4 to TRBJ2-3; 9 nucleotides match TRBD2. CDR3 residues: CASSLQLAGDTQYF. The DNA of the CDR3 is TGTGCCAGCAGCTTGCAACTAGCGGGAGATACGCAGTATTTT.